Presented here are 9 T cell receptor beta chains from one specimen sequenced in a study of Ad26.COV2.S vaccination and SARS-CoV-2 variants. Method: immunoSEQ multiplex PCR; TCRdb's copy keeps in-frame clones and lacks some. The sample yields under 550,000 clones, 75% to 95% seen once. Treatment reported: approximately 18 received Ad26.COV2.S at low or high dose, single or two shots; about five received placebo; per-sample allocation not given. Samples came from day 63 after the first vaccine or placebo injection. The sample consisted of peripheral blood, taken in a trial of Ad26.COV2.S vaccine versus placebo. These TCRs come from a person aged 18-60 years who received the Ad26.COV2.S COVID-19 vaccine or a placebo.

The V call is TRBV9, the J call TRBJ2-5; D may be TRBD2 (6 bases). CDR1 SGDLS and CDR2 YYNGEE come from the germline V gene. Trimming took 0 bases from V and 1 from J, leaving 13 bases between them. The CDR3 totals 16 residues. Written as DNA, the CDR3 is TGTGCCAGCAGCGTAGGGTGGAATAGCGGCCAAGAGACCCAGTACTTC. Protein product: CASSVGWNSGQETQYF.

V is TRBV5-1 and J is TRBJ2-2; 9 bases are a match to TRBD1. The CDR3 runs to 18 residues. Germline-derived CDR1 and CDR2 are SGHRS and YFSETQ. V dropped 2 bases and J dropped 3; count of bases not matched to a gene: 11. The CDR3 is CASSFSSRDREDTGELFF. CDR3 DNA: TGCGCCAGCAGCTTTTCGTCCCGGGACAGGGAGGACACCGGGGAGCTGTTTTTT.

V gene TRBV21-1 combines with J gene TRBJ1-5; the table's D call of TRBD1 was not tested on the DNA. TRBV21-1 is a known pseudogene. The CDR3 length is 17 residues. The CDR3 DNA reads as TGTGCCAGCAGCACCCGGGACAGACCTTATAGCAATCAGCCCCAGCATTTT. Translating gives CASSTRDRPYSNQPQHF.

This sequence joins TRBV4-3 and TRBJ1-1, with 7 bases lining up with TRBD1. Per germline, CDR1 LGHNA and CDR2 YSLEER. V gave up 1 base and J gave up 0 bases; unmatched junction bases: 14. This CDR3 comprises 19 residues. CDR3 bases: TGCGCCAGCAGCCAAGGGGACAGAATCGACTATATGATGAACACTGAAGCTTTCTTT. Translating gives CASSQGDRIDYMMNTEAFF.

The J gene is TRBJ2-3, the V gene TRBV7-2, with D maybe TRBD1 (6 bases). V was cut by 2 bases and J by 3 bases, with 24 bases left in between. The CDR3 has 19 residues. CDR1 is SGHTA and CDR2 is FQGNSA in the germline V gene. CDR3 sequence: CASSLIGGLRIGTTDTQYF. For the CDR3, the DNA is TGTGCCAGCAGCTTAATTGGGGGCCTTCGGATAGGGACAACAGATACGCAGTATTTT.

The genes are TRBV7-9 and TRBJ2-5; 8 bases are shared with TRBD1. V was pared by 6 bases and J by 4 bases, with 4 bases of the junction left unmatched. The CDR3 is made up of 13 amino acids. CDR1 is SEHNR, CDR2 FQNEAQ, per germline (reference sequence). The CDR3 reads CASRPTGVETQYF. The DNA for the CDR3 is TGTGCCAGCAGACCGACAGGGGTAGAGACCCAGTACTTC.

The chain couples TRBV21-1 to TRBJ2-1; the table calls TRBD1, which could not be checked here. TRBV21-1 is recorded as a pseudogene. The CDR3 sequence is 17 residues long. The CDR3: CASNPRRDTSSYNEQFF. Written as DNA, the CDR3 is TGTGCCAGCAACCCACGCCGGGACACGAGCTCCTACAATGAGCAGTTCTTC.

This CDR3 reads CASRGATDTQYF. The CDR3 region has the DNA TGTGCCAGCAGGGGAGCCACAGATACGCAGTATTTT. This chain joins TRBV6-5 and TRBJ2-3; tentatively, D is TRBD2 (5 bases). Trimming pared 6 bases from V and 2 bases from J, leaving 6 bases between. This CDR3 contains 12 residues. Germline CDR1 reads MNHEY; CDR2 reads SVGAGI.

The chain recombines TRBV30 with TRBJ1-6; D not certain. This CDR3 comprises 12 residues. Germline loops: CDR1 GTSNPN, CDR2 SVGIG (reference sequence). V gave up 0 bases and J gave up 7 bases, with 4 bases separating them. The CDR3 loop reads CAWSVRNSPLHF. The CDR3 region has the DNA TGTGCCTGGAGTGTACGGAATTCACCCCTCCACTTT.